This T cell receptor (beta chain) was found in a study of shared clonotypes between healthy human individuals. In the study overall: Donor composition was two women and three men, aged 18 to 49.

CD8 cells regarded as naive lacked CD45RO, were positively chosen for CCR7, and omitted terminally differentiated effector memory CD45RA+ cells. The J segment lost 3 bases and the V segment lost 1 base, leaving 4 bases of the junction unmatched. This CDR3 comprises 16 residues. Germline values: CDR1 SGHAT, CDR2 FQNNGV. Study results and caveats: Generation of non-shared clonotypes was less probable than generation of clonotypes shared by all four donors. Larger estimated richness was generally recorded for naive subsets relative to memory subsets.

Turning to this clone: Its matching antigen is unknown.

The method was immunoSEQ multiplex PCR; TCRdb's version includes in-frame clones alone and lacks a portion of them. Of more than 550,000 clones in the sample, around 90% are singletons; the top ten hold roughly 24%. This TCR came from a man aged 30 to 39 in good health. Input material: naive CD8+ T cells sorted from blood. The chain carries TRBV11-2 and TRBJ2-5, with TRBD2 matching over 11 bases. The CDR3 DNA sequence: TGTGCCAGCAGCTTAGGGGCTAGCGGGAGGAAAGAGACCCAGTACTTC. Translating it yields CASSLGASGRKETQYF.